This TCR beta chain originates from a study of T-cell memory formation after mild COVID-19. Looking at the study overall: The study found TCR clusters largely donor specific.

A single record per CDR3 protein comes from TCRdb applying MiXCR to the 5' RACE reads. The sample lists some 330,000 distinct CDR3 sequences; under 25% were seen once. Study-wide results and limits: From day 15 to 85, contracting clones were balanced between CD4 and CD8, whereas later expanders leaned toward CD4+. Shrinking CD4+ clones were chiefly CM and EM; CD8+ ones were chiefly EMRA.

Comment on this clonotype: Its antigen is as yet unknown.

The CDR3 sequence is 15 residues long. With V trimmed by 5 bases and J by 4 bases, 10 bases remained unmatched. The germline V gene has CDR1 MNHEY and CDR2 SVGEGT. Sequencing was carried out using PBMCs or a T cell subset sorted from them (not recorded which). The chain employs TRBV6-2 or TRBV6-3 and TRBJ2-7; 8 bases are shared with TRBD1. This sequence originates from an adult woman who had mild COVID-19 (a few samples of this study predate the infection). Cell type and time point are not known. The CDR3 spells CASSLGTGPPYEQYF. CDR3 coding DNA: TGTGCCAGCAGTCTGGGGACAGGCCCTCCATACGAGCAGTACTTC.